The rows below give T cell receptor beta chains drawn from one sample of a study of Ad26.COV2.S vaccination and SARS-CoV-2 variants. Repertoires were generated with immunoSEQ multiplex PCR, while TCRdb's copy carries only in-frame clones and drops some. Here the sample spans about 500,000 clones, approximately 90% being singletons. The sample consisted of peripheral blood, taken in a trial of Ad26.COV2.S vaccine versus placebo. These receptors were collected from a person between 18 and 60 years old who received the Ad26.COV2.S COVID-19 vaccine or a placebo. Both conserved end residues are part of each CDR3. Fields, in order: CDR3 DNA, CDR3 protein, V gene, J gene, clone size, D gene. D genes are given only for firm matches. Expanded clones get a size class; other rows say once, few or many, or leave the size out.

cdr3_nt: TGTGCCAGCAGCCAAGGGACAGGGTTGCCAGATACGCAGTATTTT; cdr3_aa: CASSQGTGLPDTQYF; v_call: TRBV6-5; j_call: TRBJ2-3; clone_size: -; d_call: TRBD1
cdr3_nt: TGTGCCAGCAGCCCAGGGGGACTAGCTGAGACCCAGTACTTC; cdr3_aa: CASSPGGLAETQYF; v_call: TRBV28; j_call: TRBJ2-5; clone_size: -; d_call: TRBD2
cdr3_nt: TGCAGCGTTGGGGGACCTCTTGATGAGCAGTTCTTC; cdr3_aa: CSVGGPLDEQFF; v_call: TRBV29-1; j_call: TRBJ2-1; clone_size: -; d_call: -
cdr3_nt: TGTGCCAGCAGCTTAAGGCCTAGCGGGACATACAATGAGCAGTTCTTC; cdr3_aa: CASSLRPSGTYNEQFF; v_call: TRBV7-6; j_call: TRBJ2-1; clone_size: once; d_call: TRBD2
cdr3_nt: TGTGCCAGCAGCTTAGGCCAGGGAGAAGGCTACACCTTC; cdr3_aa: CASSLGQGEGYTF; v_call: TRBV7-3; j_call: TRBJ1-2; clone_size: few; d_call: -
cdr3_nt: TGTGCCAGCAGTTACCCCAGGGACAAGCGATACAATCAGCCCCAGCATTTT; cdr3_aa: CASSYPRDKRYNQPQHF; v_call: TRBV6-7; j_call: TRBJ1-5; clone_size: -; d_call: -
cdr3_nt: TGTGCCAGCAGTCAACAGGGCTCCTACGAGCAGTACTTC; cdr3_aa: CASSQQGSYEQYF; v_call: TRBV27; j_call: TRBJ2-7; clone_size: -; d_call: -
cdr3_nt: TGTGCCAGTAGTCTACAAGGGTCCGGGTACCGAAATCAGCCCCAGCATTTT; cdr3_aa: CASSLQGSGYRNQPQHF; v_call: TRBV19; j_call: TRBJ1-5; clone_size: -; d_call: -
cdr3_nt: TGTGCCAGCGGGGGCGGAACTAATGAAAAACTGTTTTTT; cdr3_aa: CASGGGTNEKLFF; v_call: TRBV28; j_call: TRBJ1-4; clone_size: -; d_call: -
cdr3_nt: TGTGCCAGCAGTCTACGGACTAGCGGGAGGGACACCGAGGGAGAGCAGTTCTTC; cdr3_aa: CASSLRTSGRDTEGEQFF; v_call: TRBV6-2/TRBV6-3; j_call: TRBJ2-1; clone_size: once; d_call: TRBD2
cdr3_nt: TGCGCCAGCAGCTTCTACGAGCAGTACTTC; cdr3_aa: CASSFYEQYF; v_call: TRBV5-1; j_call: TRBJ2-7; clone_size: -; d_call: -
cdr3_nt: TGTGCCAGTAGTCCTTACTGGGGGGGGGCGACTGAGCAGTTCTTC; cdr3_aa: CASSPYWGGATEQFF; v_call: TRBV19; j_call: TRBJ2-1; clone_size: -; d_call: -
cdr3_nt: TGTGCCAGCAGCGTAGATTGGAGGGGGGCGTACAATGAGCAGTTCTTC; cdr3_aa: CASSVDWRGAYNEQFF; v_call: TRBV9; j_call: TRBJ2-1; clone_size: -; d_call: -
cdr3_nt: TGTGCCAGTAAGGATCAGCGCAGGGCGAACACCGGGGAGCTGTTTTTT; cdr3_aa: CASKDQRRANTGELFF; v_call: TRBV19; j_call: TRBJ2-2; clone_size: -; d_call: -
cdr3_nt: TGCAGTGCTAGATGGACAGATACGCAGTATTTT; cdr3_aa: CSARWTDTQYF; v_call: TRBV20-1; j_call: TRBJ2-3; clone_size: -; d_call: -
cdr3_nt: TGTGCCAGCAGCCCCCAGGGCGGGGACAGGGGGCCTACGAACACCGGGGAGCTGTTTTTT; cdr3_aa: CASSPQGGDRGPTNTGELFF; v_call: TRBV13; j_call: TRBJ2-2; clone_size: once; d_call: TRBD1
cdr3_nt: TGTGCCAGCAGCTTATTGGGGACCAACTCCTACAATGAGCAGTTCTTC; cdr3_aa: CASSLLGTNSYNEQFF; v_call: TRBV11-2; j_call: TRBJ2-1; clone_size: once; d_call: -
cdr3_nt: TGTGCCAGCAGCCAAGATCTCCCCAGACATGACGGCAAACTGTTTTTT; cdr3_aa: CASSQDLPRHDGKLFF; v_call: TRBV4-2; j_call: TRBJ1-4; clone_size: -; d_call: -
cdr3_nt: TGCGCCAGCAGCCACCACGCGGCGGGACAAGATAGTGGCTACACCTTC; cdr3_aa: CASSHHAAGQDSGYTF; v_call: TRBV4-3; j_call: TRBJ1-2; clone_size: -; d_call: -
cdr3_nt: TGTGCCAGCAGCCAAGACAGGTCGGCACCCAATGAGCAGTTCTTC; cdr3_aa: CASSQDRSAPNEQFF; v_call: TRBV6-6; j_call: TRBJ2-1; clone_size: -; d_call: -
cdr3_nt: TGTGCCAGCAGCTTAGGAGGCCGGGTGAACACTGAAGCTTTCTTT; cdr3_aa: CASSLGGRVNTEAFF; v_call: TRBV5-4; j_call: TRBJ1-1; clone_size: -; d_call: -
cdr3_nt: TGTGCCAGCAGCTTAACTCAACTAAACTACGAGCAGTACTTC; cdr3_aa: CASSLTQLNYEQYF; v_call: TRBV7-9; j_call: TRBJ2-7; clone_size: -; d_call: -
cdr3_nt: TGTGCCAGCAGTGATAACGGTTACAATGAGCAGTTCTTC; cdr3_aa: CASSDNGYNEQFF; v_call: TRBV2; j_call: TRBJ2-1; clone_size: -; d_call: -
cdr3_nt: TGTGCCAGCAGCTTGGGTTCTGGATCTGGAAACACCATATATTTT; cdr3_aa: CASSLGSGSGNTIYF; v_call: TRBV5-4; j_call: TRBJ1-3; clone_size: -; d_call: -
cdr3_nt: TGTGCCAGCAGTTACTCGGACGGAGCAAAGGAAGCTTTCTTT; cdr3_aa: CASSYSDGAKEAFF; v_call: TRBV11-2; j_call: TRBJ1-1; clone_size: -; d_call: -
cdr3_nt: TGTGCCAGTAGTATATCTTCCGGGACCATGAACACTGAAGCTTTCTTT; cdr3_aa: CASSISSGTMNTEAFF; v_call: TRBV19; j_call: TRBJ1-1; clone_size: -; d_call: -
cdr3_nt: TGCGCCAGCAGCTGGGGACGGGCGAACACTGAAGCTTTCTTT; cdr3_aa: CASSWGRANTEAFF; v_call: TRBV5-1; j_call: TRBJ1-1; clone_size: -; d_call: -
cdr3_nt: TGTGCCAGCAGCCAAAAGACTAGCGGGCGAACCTACGAGCAGTACTTC; cdr3_aa: CASSQKTSGRTYEQYF; v_call: TRBV3-1/TRBV3-2; j_call: TRBJ2-7; clone_size: few; d_call: TRBD2
cdr3_nt: TGTGCCAGCAGCTTAGCGGCGCGGTACTACGAGCAGTACTTC; cdr3_aa: CASSLAARYYEQYF; v_call: TRBV7-2; j_call: TRBJ2-7; clone_size: once; d_call: -
cdr3_nt: TGTGCCAGCTCACCAACCTACTCGAACACCGGGGAGCTGTTTTTT; cdr3_aa: CASSPTYSNTGELFF; v_call: TRBV18; j_call: TRBJ2-2; clone_size: -; d_call: -
cdr3_nt: TGTGCCAGCAGTCGGGCCCACTACTCCTACGAGCAGTACTTC; cdr3_aa: CASSRAHYSYEQYF; v_call: TRBV14; j_call: TRBJ2-7; clone_size: -; d_call: -
cdr3_nt: TGTGCCAGCAGCTTAGACCAGTGGGGACGCACTGAAGCTTTCTTT; cdr3_aa: CASSLDQWGRTEAFF; v_call: TRBV11-2; j_call: TRBJ1-1; clone_size: -; d_call: -
cdr3_nt: TGTGCCAGCCGTTATGGAACTAGCTCCTACGAGCAGTACTTC; cdr3_aa: CASRYGTSSYEQYF; v_call: TRBV6-5; j_call: TRBJ2-7; clone_size: once; d_call: -
cdr3_nt: TGTGCCAGCAGCTCCTACCCCCATTTACGTCCCGGGACAGATCCGAACATTCAGTACTTC; cdr3_aa: CASSSYPHLRPGTDPNIQYF; v_call: TRBV7-8; j_call: TRBJ2-4; clone_size: -; d_call: TRBD1
cdr3_nt: TGTGCCAGTAAAAAGACCACTCCGGACTATGGCTACACCTTC; cdr3_aa: CASKKTTPDYGYTF; v_call: TRBV19; j_call: TRBJ1-2; clone_size: -; d_call: -
cdr3_nt: TGTGCCAGCTCCCCGGGACAGGGGATAGTAGCGGGGGTCAATGAGCAGTTCTTC; cdr3_aa: CASSPGQGIVAGVNEQFF; v_call: TRBV18; j_call: TRBJ2-1; clone_size: -; d_call: -
cdr3_nt: TGTGCCTGGAGTTGGAAGACTGAAGCTTTCTTT; cdr3_aa: CAWSWKTEAFF; v_call: TRBV30; j_call: TRBJ1-1; clone_size: -; d_call: -
cdr3_nt: TGTGCCAGCAGCGTAGCTGGTGGGGGGGGCAATGAGCAGTTCTTC; cdr3_aa: CASSVAGGGGNEQFF; v_call: TRBV9; j_call: TRBJ2-1; clone_size: -; d_call: TRBD2
cdr3_nt: TGTGCCAGCAGCCATAGGGACGGCTATGGCTACACCTTC; cdr3_aa: CASSHRDGYGYTF; v_call: TRBV7-9; j_call: TRBJ1-2; clone_size: once; d_call: -
cdr3_nt: TGTGCCAGCAGTAGTGGACAGCTAGGCAATGAGCAGTTCTTC; cdr3_aa: CASSSGQLGNEQFF; v_call: TRBV28; j_call: TRBJ2-1; clone_size: -; d_call: -
cdr3_nt: TGTGCCAGCAGCTTACGGGACAAGTCAAGCTCTGGAAACACCATATATTTT; cdr3_aa: CASSLRDKSSSGNTIYF; v_call: TRBV7-2; j_call: TRBJ1-3; clone_size: -; d_call: -
cdr3_nt: TGTGCCAGCAGTTCCCCGACAGGTAGCTCCTACGAGCAGTACTTC; cdr3_aa: CASSSPTGSSYEQYF; v_call: TRBV27; j_call: TRBJ2-7; clone_size: -; d_call: -
cdr3_nt: TGTGCCAGCAGCTTAGGCATCTCGGCCCTGGAGACCCAGTACTTC; cdr3_aa: CASSLGISALETQYF; v_call: TRBV7-9; j_call: TRBJ2-5; clone_size: -; d_call: -
cdr3_nt: TGTGCCAGCAGTTTCCAGGGCGGGCAGCCCCAGCATTTT; cdr3_aa: CASSFQGGQPQHF; v_call: TRBV6-5; j_call: TRBJ1-5; clone_size: -; d_call: -
cdr3_nt: TGTGCCACCAGGGTTGCCCCGTCGAGGGAAAATGAGCAGTTCTTC; cdr3_aa: CATRVAPSRENEQFF; v_call: TRBV15; j_call: TRBJ2-1; clone_size: -; d_call: -
cdr3_nt: TGTGCCAGCAGCGTAGGGTCTAGCCCAACCTACAATGAGCAGTTCTTC; cdr3_aa: CASSVGSSPTYNEQFF; v_call: TRBV9; j_call: TRBJ2-1; clone_size: once; d_call: -
cdr3_nt: TGCGCCAGCAGCCCTAGGACAGGCGGACTAGCGGGAAACAATGAGCAGTTCTTC; cdr3_aa: CASSPRTGGLAGNNEQFF; v_call: TRBV4-1; j_call: TRBJ2-1; clone_size: -; d_call: TRBD2
cdr3_nt: TGCGCCAGCAGCCAAGCGGAAAGGAGTTATAATTCACCCCTCCACTTT; cdr3_aa: CASSQAERSYNSPLHF; v_call: TRBV4-1; j_call: TRBJ1-6; clone_size: -; d_call: -
cdr3_nt: TGTGCCAGCCGACAGGGAAGGATGAACACTGAAGCTTTCTTT; cdr3_aa: CASRQGRMNTEAFF; v_call: TRBV19; j_call: TRBJ1-1; clone_size: -; d_call: TRBD1
cdr3_nt: TGCGCCAGCAGCTACGACCCGAACCTGTCCACCGGGGAGCTGTTTTTT; cdr3_aa: CASSYDPNLSTGELFF; v_call: TRBV5-1; j_call: TRBJ2-2; clone_size: -; d_call: -
cdr3_nt: TGTGCCAGCAGCTTATCGGGGGCCAGCTCCTACAATGAGCAGTTCTTC; cdr3_aa: CASSLSGASSYNEQFF; v_call: TRBV7-2; j_call: TRBJ2-1; clone_size: -; d_call: -